This T cell receptor (beta chain) was observed in a study of kidney transplant recipient with SARS-CoV-2 infection. Many counts were recorded for this clonotype. TCRdb independently ran MiXCR on the reads; one entry per CDR3 protein. Of 250,000 or so distinct CDR3 sequences in the sample, 29% were seen once. This receptor was obtained from a male patient between 25 and 40 years old who had COVID-19 and was a kidney transplant recipient. Some T cells may be provided by the graft donor. The sample in question was a blood sample, obtained at baseline and on day 111 from a kidney transplant recipient.

The chain's CDR3 is CASSFYFSGRYLLHEQFF. The CDR3, as DNA: TGTGCCAGCAGCTTTTATTTTAGCGGGAGATACCTGCTCCATGAGCAGTTCTTC. The gene calls are TRBV7-4 and TRBJ2-1; TRBD2 agrees at 9 bases. The CDR3 spans 18 residues. Losses at the gene ends were 3 bases for V and 8 bases for J; bases not matched to a gene: 17. The germline CDR1 and CDR2 sequences are SGHVT and SQSDAQ.